These T cell receptor beta chains were read from a single sample in a study of regulatory T cells in long-lasting Graves disease. A single record per CDR3 protein comes from TCRdb applying MiXCR to the multiplex PCR reads. The sample lists under 500,000 distinct CDR3 sequences, less than 25% occurring once. The material was peripheral blood mononuclear cells (PBMCs), obtained when the disease was refractory, from a patient treated with antithyroid drugs. The receptors stem from a female donor with Graves disease. The CDR3 runs from the conserved cysteine through the conserved F or W. D genes are given only for firm matches. Rows give clone size only sometimes, using once, few, many, or a class for an expanded clone.

TRBD2 | TRBJ2-2 | TRBV28 | - | CASSLKGLTNTGELFF | TGTGCCAGCAGTTTAAAGGGACTAACGAACACCGGGGAGCTGTTTTTT
TRBD1 | TRBJ2-7 | TRBV27 | many | CASSFGQASYEQYF | TGTGCCAGCAGTTTCGGACAGGCCTCCTACGAGCAGTACTTC
- | TRBJ1-1 | TRBV15 | - | CATSRDLGLGTEAFF | TGTGCCACCAGCAGAGATTTAGGTTTAGGCACTGAAGCTTTCTTT
- | TRBJ2-7 | TRBV20-1 | many | CSASSLDNYEQYF | TGCAGTGCTTCCTCCCTGGACAACTACGAGCAGTACTTC
TRBD1 | TRBJ1-1 | TRBV19 | few | CASSKDRETEAFF | TGTGCCAGTAGTAAAGACAGGGAGACTGAAGCTTTCTTT
TRBD2 | TRBJ2-7 | TRBV7-9 | - | CASTIAGPYEQYF | TGTGCCAGCACTATAGCGGGGCCCTACGAGCAGTACTTC
TRBD1 | TRBJ1-6 | TRBV6-1 | many | CASRGQGSPSRALHF | TGTGCCAGCAGGGGACAGGGGTCGCCGAGTAGGGCCCTCCACTTT
- | TRBJ2-5 | TRBV30 | - | CAWSNGGQETQYF | TGTGCCTGGAGTAACGGGGGCCAAGAGACCCAGTACTTC
TRBD2 | TRBJ2-1 | TRBV29-1 | few | CSVDVPISGRALDEQFF | TGCAGCGTTGACGTCCCCATCAGCGGGAGGGCGTTAGATGAGCAGTTCTTC
- | TRBJ2-5 | TRBV7-9 | few | CASSLLGQGEETQYF | TGTGCCAGCAGCTTGCTGGGTCAGGGAGAAGAGACCCAGTACTTC
- | TRBJ1-1 | TRBV12-3/TRBV12-4 | - | CASSSTISDTEAFF | TGTGCCAGCAGTTCTACTATTTCGGACACTGAAGCTTTCTTT
- | TRBJ2-7 | TRBV30 | - | CAWSPGTISYEQYF | TGTGCCTGGAGCCCGGGGACCATATCCTACGAGCAGTACTTC
- | TRBJ2-5 | TRBV11-2 | few | CASGGGQQYQETQYF | TGTGCCAGCGGAGGGGGACAGCAGTACCAAGAGACCCAGTACTTC
- | TRBJ1-1 | TRBV25-1 | - | CASLRGGWGTEAFF | TGTGCCAGCCTACGAGGAGGATGGGGCACTGAAGCTTTCTTT
- | TRBJ1-6 | TRBV10-1 | many | CASSETGTFGRSPLHF | TGCGCCAGCAGTGAGACCGGGACATTCGGGCGGTCACCCCTCCACTTT
- | TRBJ2-5 | TRBV3-1 | many | CASSQIKETQYF | TGTGCCAGCAGCCAAATCAAAGAGACCCAGTACTTC
- | TRBJ2-7 | TRBV29-1 | few | CSVEGPGTGLEQYF | TGCAGCGTTGAAGGGCCGGGAACAGGGTTGGAGCAGTACTTC
- | TRBJ2-2 | TRBV6-5 | - | CASSYRERVRTGELFF | TGTGCCAGCAGTTACCGAGAGCGGGTTCGCACCGGGGAGCTGTTTTTT
- | TRBJ2-2 | TRBV7-6 | many | CASSRQNTGELFF | TGTGCCAGCAGCAGACAGAACACCGGGGAGCTGTTTTTT
TRBD2 | TRBJ2-5 | TRBV2 | many | CASSDGWASGRAEETQYF | TGTGCCAGCAGTGATGGGTGGGCTAGCGGGAGGGCGGAGGAGACCCAGTACTTC
- | TRBJ1-1 | TRBV7-9 | many | CASSRRDGMNTEAFF | TGTGCCAGCAGCCGCCGGGACGGGATGAACACTGAAGCTTTCTTT
- | TRBJ2-5 | TRBV5-1 | - | CASSLTEETQYF | TGCGCCAGCAGCTTAACAGAAGAGACCCAGTACTTC
- | TRBJ2-7 | TRBV27 | once | CASSLAGTNTYEQYF | TGTGCCAGCAGTTTAGCGGGAACCAACACCTACGAGCAGTACTTC